Listed below are T cell receptor beta chains from one sample, sequenced in a study of blood T cell repertoires in COVID-19. The protocol was immunoSEQ multiplex PCR, while the TCRdb copy is restricted to in-frame clones and leaves out a portion. The sample includes a few hundred thousand clones, around 89% of them seen just once. The sequenced sample consisted of peripheral blood. Receptor source: a woman aged 25 to 45 with COVID-19, enrolled during active disease. CDR3s include the opening cysteine and the closing phenylalanine or tryptophan. The D gene is left open where the match is weak. Only some rows state a clone size, as once, few, many or a class for expanded clones.

J: TRBJ2-7; size: -; V: TRBV9; D: TRBD1; CDR3: CASSVTGGDYEQYF; DNA: TGTGCCAGCAGCGTAACAGGGGGCGACTACGAGCAGTACTTC
J: TRBJ1-2; size: -; V: TRBV29-1; D: -; CDR3: CSVNENRVGGYTF; DNA: TGCAGCGTAAACGAGAACAGGGTAGGCGGCTACACCTTC
J: TRBJ2-7; size: once; V: TRBV4-2; D: -; CDR3: CASSHGLGYEQYF; DNA: TGTGCCAGCAGCCATGGGCTGGGCTACGAGCAGTACTTC
J: TRBJ2-1; size: -; V: TRBV6-4; D: TRBD2; CDR3: CASSDSSLAGAPEQFF; DNA: TGTGCCAGCAGTGACTCGAGTCTAGCGGGGGCCCCTGAGCAGTTCTTC
J: TRBJ2-7; size: -; V: TRBV7-2; D: -; CDR3: CASSRLGGGSYEQYF; DNA: TGTGCCAGCAGCAGACTGGGAGGAGGCTCCTACGAGCAGTACTTC
J: TRBJ1-4; size: -; V: TRBV28; D: -; CDR3: CASSFHFGGSEKLFF; DNA: TGTGCCAGCAGTTTCCATTTTGGAGGGAGTGAAAAACTGTTTTTT
J: TRBJ2-1; size: once; V: TRBV7-2; D: -; CDR3: CASSLLTGSYNEQFF; DNA: TGTGCCAGCAGCTTATTAACGGGGTCGTACAATGAGCAGTTCTTC
J: TRBJ1-2; size: -; V: TRBV7-2; D: -; CDR3: CASSADHGSYYGYTF; DNA: TGTGCCAGCAGCGCCGACCACGGGAGCTACTATGGCTACACCTTC
J: TRBJ2-1; size: once; V: TRBV9; D: TRBD1; CDR3: CASSEGQGRYNEQFF; DNA: TGTGCCAGCAGCGAGGGACAGGGGAGATACAATGAGCAGTTCTTC
J: TRBJ1-3; size: -; V: TRBV18; D: TRBD1; CDR3: CASSPRIQGAGNTIYF; DNA: TGTGCCAGCTCACCGCGAATCCAGGGGGCTGGAAACACCATATATTTT
J: TRBJ1-1; size: once; V: TRBV3-1/TRBV3-2; D: -; CDR3: CASSQGQGLPEEAFF; DNA: TGTGCCAGCAGCCAAGGGCAGGGCCTACCGGAGGAAGCTTTCTTT
J: TRBJ2-1; size: -; V: TRBV3-1/TRBV3-2; D: TRBD2; CDR3: CASSLYSGTSVPYNEQFF; DNA: TGTGCCAGCAGCCTTTATTCCGGGACTAGCGTCCCCTACAATGAGCAGTTCTTC
J: TRBJ1-2; size: -; V: TRBV3-1/TRBV3-2; D: TRBD1; CDR3: CASSRGQGAEGYTF; DNA: TGTGCCAGCAGCCGAGGACAGGGGGCGGAGGGCTACACCTTC
J: TRBJ2-5; size: -; V: TRBV19; D: -; CDR3: CASGLARGHMVETQYF; DNA: TGTGCCAGTGGCCTCGCTCGGGGACACATGGTAGAGACCCAGTACTTC
J: TRBJ1-1; size: -; V: TRBV25-1; D: -; CDR3: CASISSQGRFTEAFF; DNA: TGTGCCAGCATCTCGTCGCAGGGGCGGTTTACTGAAGCTTTCTTT
J: TRBJ2-2; size: once; V: TRBV11-3; D: TRBD2; CDR3: CASSSIFSGRSSGELFF; DNA: TGTGCCAGCAGCTCAATTTTTAGCGGGAGGTCTTCGGGGGAGCTGTTTTTT
J: TRBJ2-2; size: -; V: TRBV7-2; D: TRBD2; CDR3: CASSLSAGTTGELFF; DNA: TGTGCCAGCAGCTTATCAGCGGGGACCACCGGGGAGCTGTTTTTT
J: TRBJ1-6; size: once; V: TRBV6-5; D: TRBD1; CDR3: CASTDRGLDNSPLHF; DNA: TGTGCCAGCACGGACAGGGGCCTTGATAATTCACCCCTCCACTTT
J: TRBJ1-5; size: -; V: TRBV20-1; D: -; CDR3: CSASTGHSNQPQHF; DNA: TGCAGTGCTAGTACCGGACATAGCAATCAGCCCCAGCATTTT
J: TRBJ2-7; size: -; V: TRBV7-2; D: -; CDR3: CASSRDFGAPYEQYF; DNA: TGTGCCAGCAGCCGGGACTTCGGGGCTCCCTACGAGCAGTACTTC
J: TRBJ1-1; size: -; V: TRBV29-1; D: -; CDR3: CSVARQMNTEAFF; DNA: TGCAGCGTTGCCCGACAGATGAACACTGAAGCTTTCTTT
J: TRBJ2-3; size: once; V: TRBV20-1; D: TRBD2; CDR3: CSASSLEREVPDTQYF; DNA: TGCAGTGCTAGTAGCTTGGAGCGGGAGGTGCCAGATACGCAGTATTTT